The 10 T cell receptor beta chains given below trace back to one sample, sequenced in a study of blood T cell repertoires in COVID-19. TCRdb's table, derived via immunoSEQ multiplex PCR, lists solely in-frame clones and lacks some. Found here are under 200,000 clones, about 89% of them singletons; the top ten hold around 3.3%. Material for sequencing was peripheral blood. The source is a man aged 65-85 years with acute or convalescent COVID-19.

The chain's CDR3 is CASSTPGGHTDTQYF. The CDR3 DNA is TGTGCCAGCTCCACACCCGGGGGGCACACAGATACGCAGTATTTT. The chain recombines TRBV2 with TRBJ2-3; D is possibly TRBD2 (7 bases). Trimming took off 8 bases at V and 2 bases at J, with 17 bases between the two ends. Germline V gives CDR1 SNHLY, CDR2 FYNNEI. The CDR3 is 15 amino acids. Based on the CDR3 plus reference TRBV2 and TRBJ2-3, the full variable domain is EPEVTQTPSHQVTQMGQEVILRCVPISNHLYFYWYRQILGQKVEFLVSFYNNEISEKSEIFDDQFSVERPDGSNFTLKIRSTKLEDSAMYFCASSTPGGHTDTQYFGPGTRLTVL.

This chain links TRBV2 with TRBJ1-2; D possibly corresponds to TRBD1 (5 bases). This CDR3 is 16 amino acids long. Germline CDR1 SNHLY, CDR2 FYNNEI. The V end was cut by 7 bases, the J end by 4 bases, with 22 bases between. In nucleotides, the CDR3 is TGTGCCAGCATCCTCGAAGGGGCGGGAGGTAGCTATGGCTACACCTTC. Its translation: CASILEGAGGSYGYTF.

The genes are TRBV7-3 and TRBJ2-2; possible D gene TRBD1, 5 bases. The CDR3 is 15 amino acids. Germline values: CDR1 SGHTA, CDR2 FQGTGA. V lost 5 bases and J 4 bases, leaving 14 bases between the germline ends. The CDR3 here is CASSPRTSITGELFF. CDR3 DNA: TGTGCCAGCAGCCCTCGGACAAGTATCACCGGGGAGCTGTTTTTT.

The chain is built from TRBV9 and TRBJ2-1, with D perhaps TRBD2 (5 bases). CDR3 length: 14 residues. V lost 4 bases and J 6 bases, leaving 14 bases between the germline ends. CDR1 and CDR2 (germline): SGDLS, YYNGEE. CDR3 sequence: CASSPRTSSNEQFF. The CDR3 nucleotides read TGTGCCAGCAGCCCCCGGACTTCCAGCAATGAGCAGTTCTTC.

V usage is TRBV7-8 and J usage is TRBJ2-2; D perhaps matches TRBD2 (6 bases). The V gene lost 2 bases and the J gene lost 5 bases, with 9 bases spanning the gap. CDR1 and CDR2 (germline): SGHVS, FQNEAQ. This CDR3 spans 14 amino acids. In DNA form, the CDR3 reads TGTGCCAGCAGCTTAAATCGGGGGACCGGGGAGCTGTTTTTT. Its protein product is CASSLNRGTGELFF.

The gene calls are TRBV7-9 and TRBJ2-5, with a tentative D call TRBD1 (6 bases). Germline CDR1 is SEHNR and CDR2 is FQNEAQ (reference sequence). The CDR3 loop spans 13 amino acids. Trimming removed 3 bases at V and 5 bases at J, with 10 bases between. CDR3 in amino acids: CASSFSQGETQYF. CDR3 in DNA: TGTGCCAGCAGCTTTAGTCAGGGGGAGACCCAGTACTTC.

As to this clone: Other DNA sequences of this sample code for an identical CDR3. The CDR3 nucleotides are TGTGCCAGCAGCTTCTTAGCAACTAATGAAAAACTGTTTTTT. This gives the protein CASSFLATNEKLFF. The chain joins TRBV5-6 to TRBJ1-4, with D uncertain. Germline CDR1 and CDR2: SGHDT and YYEEEE. Between the trimmed V and J ends, which lost 2 bases and 0 bases, there was a span of 5 bases. The CDR3 consists of 14 residues.

This clone appeared a few times. The V call is TRBV5-6, the J call TRBJ2-7; the D gene is possibly TRBD1 (5 bases). Germline CDR1 and CDR2: SGHDT and YYEEEE. V lost 4 bases to trimming and J lost 0 bases, with 11 bases between them. The CDR3 runs 14 residues. In DNA, the CDR3 is TGTGCCAGCAGCCAAATGACAGTCTCCTACGAGCAGTACTTC. Translating gives CASSQMTVSYEQYF.

This clone was seen once. This sequence joins TRBV5-1 and TRBJ2-7; 9 nucleotides line up with TRBD1. With 4 bases clipped from V and 0 bases from J, the junction kept 14 bases outside the gene matches. The CDR3 is made up of 18 amino acids. CDR1 and CDR2 from the germline V gene are SGHRS and YFSETQ. Here the CDR3 reads CASSPQPPGQGFSYEQYF. CDR3 coding DNA: TGCGCCAGCAGCCCCCAACCCCCGGGACAGGGCTTCTCCTACGAGCAGTACTTC.

This clone is a singleton in its sample. The CDR3 loop is CASSPYGVYSRVNTEAFF. In DNA form, the CDR3 reads TGTGCCAGCAGCCCATATGGGGTTTACTCGAGGGTGAACACTGAAGCTTTCTTT. The chain couples TRBV7-9 to TRBJ1-1; D not certain. The CDR3 has 18 amino acids. V lost 5 bases to trimming and J lost 0 bases, with 22 bases between them. Germline CDR1 and CDR2: SEHNR and FQNEAQ (reference sequence).